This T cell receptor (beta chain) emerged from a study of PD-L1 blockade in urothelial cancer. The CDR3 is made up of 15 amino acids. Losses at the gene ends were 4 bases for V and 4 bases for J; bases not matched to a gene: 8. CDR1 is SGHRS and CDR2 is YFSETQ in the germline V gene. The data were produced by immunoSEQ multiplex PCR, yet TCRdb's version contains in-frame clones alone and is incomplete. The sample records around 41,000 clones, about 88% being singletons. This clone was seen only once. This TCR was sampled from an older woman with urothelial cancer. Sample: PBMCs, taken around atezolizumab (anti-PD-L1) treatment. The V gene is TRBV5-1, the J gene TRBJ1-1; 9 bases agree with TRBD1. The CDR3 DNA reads TGCGCCAGCAGCGTAACAGGGGGCAGCGGCACTGAAGCTTTCTTT. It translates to CASSVTGGSGTEAFF.